The entry below describes one T cell receptor beta chain. This sample stems from a study of control samples from healthy donors and cancer patients. Measured with immunoSEQ multiplex PCR; TCRdb has only the in-frame clones, and not every one. The data hold roughly 130,000 clones, with 70% to 90% observed a single time. CDR3 length: 17 residues. This sequence joins TRBV12-1 and TRBJ2-1; the D call of TRBD2 is as the table states it, not checked on the DNA. TRBV12-1 is reported as a pseudogene. The TCR originated in a man aged 45 to 65 in good health. Sequenced material: blood. In nucleotides, the CDR3 is TGTGCCAGCACAAGGGGGGGGCTCTCCGAAACCTACAATGAGCAGTTCTTC. It translates to CASTRGGLSETYNEQFF.